These 12 T cell receptor beta chains originate from one sample sequenced in a study of cytomegalovirus exposure and HLA in healthy donors. Use of 60 Vbeta and 13 Jbeta primers characterized the PCR. Using immunoSEQ multiplex PCR, the repertoire was profiled, and TCRdb retains in-frame clones only, with some absent. Of hundreds of thousands of clones listed, around 80% are singletons. The sequenced sample was PBMCs. The receptors come from an older woman in good health and CMV-seropositive.

The V call is TRBV7-6, the J call TRBJ1-1; TRBD1 matches at 7 bases. The CDR3 sequence is 16 residues long. Trimming at V came to 1 base and at J to 0 bases, leaving 5 bases not matched to a gene. CDR1 is SGHVS, CDR2 FNYEAQ, per germline. The DNA of the CDR3 is TGTGCCAGCAGCTTAGGACAGGGAACGATGAACACTGAAGCTTTCTTT. Its protein product is CASSLGQGTMNTEAFF.

The chain is built from TRBV6-5 and TRBJ2-7, with D possibly TRBD1 on 5 matching bases. Germline V gene lookup returns CDR1 MNHEY and CDR2 SVGAGI. Trimming stripped 2 bases from V and 7 bases from J, with 15 bases between. This CDR3 has 14 amino acids. This CDR3 is CASSYGAHPGEQYF. For the CDR3, the DNA is TGTGCCAGCAGTTACGGGGCCCACCCCGGGGAGCAGTACTTC.

The chain employs TRBV11-2 and TRBJ2-7; TRBD2 agrees at 7 bases. The J segment lost 7 bases and the V segment lost 7 bases, leaving 4 bases of the junction unmatched. Per germline, CDR1 SGHAT and CDR2 FQNNGV. The CDR3 covers 11 residues. The CDR3, as DNA: TGTGCCAGCACCTTCGGGGGGGAGCAGTACTTC. As protein: CASTFGGEQYF.

The chain recombines TRBV5-1 with TRBJ2-1; TRBD2 matches 13 bases. J was trimmed by 0 bases and V by 4 bases; bases with no gene match: 10. Germline V gene lookup returns CDR1 SGHRS and CDR2 YFSETQ. The CDR3 is made up of 19 amino acids. The DNA for the CDR3 is TGCGCCAGCAGCCTCGCGACTAGCGGGGGGCTCCGCTCCTACAATGAGCAGTTCTTC. Translation gives CASSLATSGGLRSYNEQFF.

This chain connects TRBV25-1 to TRBJ1-6; 7 bases fit TRBD1. Germline V lookup: CDR1 MGHDK, CDR2 SYGVNS. V lost 4 bases to trimming and J lost 0 bases; unmatched junction nucleotides: 6. There are 17 residues in the CDR3. CDR3 sequence (DNA): TGTGCCAGCAGTGGGCCGGGACAGAGCTCCTATAATTCACCCCTCCACTTT. This sequence encodes CASSGPGQSSYNSPLHF.

The rearrangement links TRBV19 to TRBJ1-5, with unresolved D. The CDR3 spans 15 residues. V was pared by 5 bases and J by 2 bases, with 13 bases between. CDR1 is LNHDA, CDR2 SQIVND, per germline (reference sequence). The CDR3 region has the DNA TGTGCCAGTAGTTCCCGTGGGAGGGGCAATCAGCCCCAGCATTTT. It is translated as CASSSRGRGNQPQHF.

The V call is TRBV4-3, the J call TRBJ2-3, with D possibly matching TRBD2 (7 bases). CDR1 is LGHNA, CDR2 YSLEER, per germline. The CDR3 runs to 15 residues. Between the trimmed V and J ends, which lost 2 bases and 4 bases, there was a span of 13 bases. The CDR3 DNA sequence: TGCGCCAGCAGCCAACGGGGGGCTGACGCAGATACGCAGTATTTT. It yields the protein CASSQRGADADTQYF.

The gene calls are TRBV18 and TRBJ1-1, with 8 bases matching TRBD1. V dropped 2 bases and J dropped 3; count of bases not matched to a gene: 5. Germline CDR1 reads KGHSH; CDR2 reads LQKENI. The CDR3 consists of 15 residues. The CDR3 DNA reads TGTGCCAGCTCACCAAACTCAGGGGGCGACACTGAAGCTTTCTTT. Its protein is CASSPNSGGDTEAFF.

The table lists this clone with a few counts. This CDR3 reads CASSPGSQETQYF. For the CDR3, the DNA is TGTGCCAGCTCACCGGGCAGCCAAGAGACCCAGTACTTC. The J gene is TRBJ2-5, the V gene TRBV18; D is ambiguous. The CDR3 contains 13 residues. Germline V lookup: CDR1 KGHSH, CDR2 LQKENI. V shed 3 bases and J shed 1 base, with 6 bases lying between them.

The rearrangement uses TRBV16 and TRBJ2-5; D possibly corresponds to TRBD1 (6 bases). Per the germline V gene, CDR1 is KGHSY and CDR2 is FQNENV. The CDR3 consists of 16 residues. V was shortened by 4 bases and J by 2 bases, with 17 bases between the two germline ends. CDR3 nucleotide sequence: TGTGCCAGCAGCCTGGGCACAGGGACCTTACAAGAGACCCAGTACTTC. Translated, it gives CASSLGTGTLQETQYF. The complete variable domain, with remaining parts taken from reference TRBV16 and TRBJ2-5, reads GEEVAQTPKHLVRGEGQKAKLYCAPIKGHSYVFWYQQVLKNEFKFLISFQNENVFDETGMPKERFSAKCLPNSPCSLEIQATKLEDSAVYFCASSLGTGTLQETQYFGPGTRLLVL.

This chain connects TRBV7-6 to TRBJ2-1; 7 nucleotides match TRBD1. The CDR3 totals 17 residues. The J segment lost 2 bases and the V segment lost 5 bases, leaving 12 bases of the junction unmatched. Germline CDR1 SGHVS, CDR2 FNYEAQ. The CDR3 loop is CASSRDGQASTYNEQFF. DNA for the CDR3: TGTGCCAGCAGCCGAGATGGACAGGCGTCGACCTACAATGAGCAGTTCTTC.

The chain links TRBV11-2 to TRBJ2-2, with D uncertain. Deletions cut 5 bases from V and 6 bases from J, with 7 bases between. CDR1 is SGHAT and CDR2 is FQNNGV in the germline V gene. The length of the CDR3 is 12 residues. This chain's CDR3 is CASSPVPGELFF. The CDR3 nucleotides are TGTGCCAGCAGCCCGGTCCCCGGGGAGCTGTTTTTT.